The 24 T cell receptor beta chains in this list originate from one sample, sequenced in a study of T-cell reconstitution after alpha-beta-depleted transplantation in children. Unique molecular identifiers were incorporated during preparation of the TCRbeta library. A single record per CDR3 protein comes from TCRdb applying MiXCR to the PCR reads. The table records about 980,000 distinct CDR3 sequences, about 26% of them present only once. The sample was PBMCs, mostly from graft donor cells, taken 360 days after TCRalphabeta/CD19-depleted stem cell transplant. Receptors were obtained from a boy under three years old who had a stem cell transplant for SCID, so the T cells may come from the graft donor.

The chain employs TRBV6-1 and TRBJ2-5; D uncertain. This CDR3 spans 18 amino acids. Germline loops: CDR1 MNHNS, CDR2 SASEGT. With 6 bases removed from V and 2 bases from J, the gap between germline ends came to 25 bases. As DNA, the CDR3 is TGTGCCAGCAGCTTCCTTTGGGTCCGATCTCCCTTGCAAGAGACCCAGTACTTC. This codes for CASSFLWVRSPLQETQYF.

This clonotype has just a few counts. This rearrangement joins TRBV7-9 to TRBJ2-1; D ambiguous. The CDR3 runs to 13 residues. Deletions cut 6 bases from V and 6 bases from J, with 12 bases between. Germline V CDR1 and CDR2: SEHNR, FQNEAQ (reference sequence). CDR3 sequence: CASSYTAANEQFF. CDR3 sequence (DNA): TGTGCCAGCAGTTACACGGCAGCCAATGAGCAGTTCTTC.

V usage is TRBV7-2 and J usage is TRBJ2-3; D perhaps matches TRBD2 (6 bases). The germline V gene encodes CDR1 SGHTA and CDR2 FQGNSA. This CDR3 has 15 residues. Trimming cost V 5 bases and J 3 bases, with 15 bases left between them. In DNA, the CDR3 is TGTGCCAGCAGCCCTCGGAGGGTAGCAACAGATACGCAGTATTTT. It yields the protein CASSPRRVATDTQYF.

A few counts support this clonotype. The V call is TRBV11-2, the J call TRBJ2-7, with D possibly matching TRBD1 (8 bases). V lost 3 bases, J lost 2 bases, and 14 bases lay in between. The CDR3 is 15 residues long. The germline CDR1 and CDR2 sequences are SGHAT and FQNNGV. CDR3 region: CASSFQQGGPYEQYF. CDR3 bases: TGTGCCAGCAGCTTCCAACAGGGGGGGCCCTACGAGCAGTACTTC.

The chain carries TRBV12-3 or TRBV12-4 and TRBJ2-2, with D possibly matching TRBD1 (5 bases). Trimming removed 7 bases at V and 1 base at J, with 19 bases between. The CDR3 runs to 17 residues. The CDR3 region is CASNQGSKVLNTGELFF. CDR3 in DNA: TGTGCCAGCAACCAGGGATCGAAGGTGTTGAACACCGGGGAGCTGTTTTTT.

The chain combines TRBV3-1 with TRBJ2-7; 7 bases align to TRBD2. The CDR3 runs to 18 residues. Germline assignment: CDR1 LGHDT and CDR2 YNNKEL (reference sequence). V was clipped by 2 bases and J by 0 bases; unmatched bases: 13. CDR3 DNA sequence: TGTGCCAGCAGCCAACTTTCCCCATTCGGCGGGGGCTCCTACGAGCAGTACTTC. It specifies CASSQLSPFGGGSYEQYF.

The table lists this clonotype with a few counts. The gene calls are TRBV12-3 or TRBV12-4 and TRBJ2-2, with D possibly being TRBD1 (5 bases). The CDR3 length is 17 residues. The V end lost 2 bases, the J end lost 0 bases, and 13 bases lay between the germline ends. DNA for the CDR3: TGTGCCAGCAGTTTAAGGGCAGGGTACGCGAACACCGGGGAGCTGTTTTTT. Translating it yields CASSLRAGYANTGELFF.

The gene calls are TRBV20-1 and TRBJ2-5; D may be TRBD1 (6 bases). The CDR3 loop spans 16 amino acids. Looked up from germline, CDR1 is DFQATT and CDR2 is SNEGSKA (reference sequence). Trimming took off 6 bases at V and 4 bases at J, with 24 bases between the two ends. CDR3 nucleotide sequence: TGCAGTGCCCTTACCCCAACAGGGTACCCCAGAGAGACCCAGTACTTC. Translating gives CSALTPTGYPRETQYF.

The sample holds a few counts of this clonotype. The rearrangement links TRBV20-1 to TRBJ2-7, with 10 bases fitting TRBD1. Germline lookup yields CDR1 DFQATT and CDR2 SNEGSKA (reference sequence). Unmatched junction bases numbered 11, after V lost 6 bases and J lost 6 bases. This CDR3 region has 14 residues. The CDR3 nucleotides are TGCAGTGCCAACCGGGACAGGGGATTGGGCGAGCAGTACTTC. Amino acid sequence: CSANRDRGLGEQYF.

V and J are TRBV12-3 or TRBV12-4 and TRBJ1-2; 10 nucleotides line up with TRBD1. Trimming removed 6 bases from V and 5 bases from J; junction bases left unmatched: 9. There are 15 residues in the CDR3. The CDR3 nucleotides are TGTGCCAGCAGCCCCCGACAGGGGGCCGGTTATGGCTACACCTTC. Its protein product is CASSPRQGAGYGYTF.

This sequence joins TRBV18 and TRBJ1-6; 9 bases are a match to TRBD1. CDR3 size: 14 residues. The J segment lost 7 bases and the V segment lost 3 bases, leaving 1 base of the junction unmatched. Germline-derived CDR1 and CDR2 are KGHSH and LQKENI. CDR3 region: CASSPDRGNSPLHF. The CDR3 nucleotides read TGTGCCAGCTCACCGGACAGGGGAAATTCACCCCTCCACTTT.

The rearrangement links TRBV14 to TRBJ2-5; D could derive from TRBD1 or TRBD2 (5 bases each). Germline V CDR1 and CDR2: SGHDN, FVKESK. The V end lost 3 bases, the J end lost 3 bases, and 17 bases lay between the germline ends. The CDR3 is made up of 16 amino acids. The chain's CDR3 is CASSQILGPPEETQYF. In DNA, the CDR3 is TGTGCCAGCAGCCAGATCTTGGGACCACCCGAAGAGACCCAGTACTTC.

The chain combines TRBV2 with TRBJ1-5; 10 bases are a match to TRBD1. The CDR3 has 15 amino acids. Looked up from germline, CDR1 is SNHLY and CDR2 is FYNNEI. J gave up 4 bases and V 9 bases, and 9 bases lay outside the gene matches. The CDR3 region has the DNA TGTGCCAGTCAAGATAGGGACAGGGGTAATCAGCCCCAGCATTTT. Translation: CASQDRDRGNQPQHF. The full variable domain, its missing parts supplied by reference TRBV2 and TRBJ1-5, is EPEVTQTPSHQVTQMGQEVILRCVPISNHLYFYWYRQILGQKVEFLVSFYNNEISEKSEIFDDQFSVERPDGSNFTLKIRSTKLEDSAMYFCASQDRDRGNQPQHFGDGTRLSIL.

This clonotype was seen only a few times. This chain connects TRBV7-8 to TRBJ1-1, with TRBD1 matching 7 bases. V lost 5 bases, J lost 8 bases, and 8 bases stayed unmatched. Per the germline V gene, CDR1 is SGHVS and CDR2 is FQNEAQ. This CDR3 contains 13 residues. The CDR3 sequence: CASSVDRQREAFF. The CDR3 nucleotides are TGTGCCAGCAGCGTGGACAGGCAACGGGAAGCTTTCTTT.

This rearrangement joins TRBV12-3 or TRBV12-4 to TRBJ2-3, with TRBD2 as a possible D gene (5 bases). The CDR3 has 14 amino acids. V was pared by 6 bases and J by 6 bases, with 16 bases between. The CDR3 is CASSSGIPGDTQYF. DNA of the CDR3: TGTGCCAGCAGCTCTGGGATACCGGGGGATACGCAGTATTTT.

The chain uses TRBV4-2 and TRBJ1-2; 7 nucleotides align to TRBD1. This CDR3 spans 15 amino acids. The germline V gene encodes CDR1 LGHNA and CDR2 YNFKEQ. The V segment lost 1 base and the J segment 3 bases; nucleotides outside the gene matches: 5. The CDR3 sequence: CASSQVEGTDYGYTF. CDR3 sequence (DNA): TGTGCCAGCAGCCAAGTTGAGGGGACAGACTATGGCTACACCTTC.

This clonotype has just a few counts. As DNA, the CDR3 is TGTGCCAGCAGCTCCGAGACAAAGGATGGCTACACCTTC. As protein: CASSSETKDGYTF. This chain uses TRBV5-8 with TRBJ1-2; no reliable D call. Trimming left V 3 bases short and J 6 bases short, with 12 bases between. Germline CDR1 reads SGHTS; CDR2 reads YDEGEE. The CDR3 runs to 13 residues.

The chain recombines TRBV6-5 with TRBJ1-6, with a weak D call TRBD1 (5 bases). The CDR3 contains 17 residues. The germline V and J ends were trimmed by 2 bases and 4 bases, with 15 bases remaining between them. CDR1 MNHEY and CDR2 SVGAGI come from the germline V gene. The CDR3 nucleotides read TGTGCCAGCAGTTACGAGGGAGGGGTCGATTATAATTCACCCCTCCACTTT. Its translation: CASSYEGGVDYNSPLHF.

Written as DNA, the CDR3 is TGCGCCAGCAGCTTGCAGTATAACAGGATTGGGGAGACCCAGTACTTC. Translated: CASSLQYNRIGETQYF. The gene calls are TRBV5-1 and TRBJ2-5; tentative D call: TRBD1 (5 bases). The CDR3 sequence is 16 residues long. V dropped 1 base and J dropped 5 bases, with 18 bases sitting between them. Germline lookup yields CDR1 SGHRS and CDR2 YFSETQ.

The CDR3 coding sequence is TGCGCCAGCAGTGAAGAGGGGGGCTATAATTCACCCCTCCACTTT. Protein sequence: CASSEEGGYNSPLHF. The chain combines TRBV10-2 with TRBJ1-6, with D maybe TRBD1 (6 bases). The CDR3 is 15 residues long. V lost 3 bases and J 3 bases, leaving 9 bases between the germline ends. Germline loops: CDR1 WSHSY, CDR2 SAAADI.

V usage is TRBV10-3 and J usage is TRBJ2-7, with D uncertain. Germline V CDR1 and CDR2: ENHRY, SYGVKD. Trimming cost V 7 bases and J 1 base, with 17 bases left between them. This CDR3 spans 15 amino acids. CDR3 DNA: TGTGCCATCACCGCCTCGGCCTATCCGTCCTACGAGCAGTACTTC. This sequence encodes CAITASAYPSYEQYF.

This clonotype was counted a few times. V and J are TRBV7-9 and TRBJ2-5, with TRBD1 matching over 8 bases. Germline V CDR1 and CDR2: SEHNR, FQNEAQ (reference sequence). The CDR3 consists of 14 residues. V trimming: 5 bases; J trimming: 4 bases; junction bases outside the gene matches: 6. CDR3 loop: CASSVSQGGETQYF. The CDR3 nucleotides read TGTGCCAGCAGCGTCTCACAGGGGGGAGAGACCCAGTACTTC.

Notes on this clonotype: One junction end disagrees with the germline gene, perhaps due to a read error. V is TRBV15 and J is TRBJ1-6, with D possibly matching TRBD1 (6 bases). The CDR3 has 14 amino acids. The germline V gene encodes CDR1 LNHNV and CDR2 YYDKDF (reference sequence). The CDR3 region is CATSGDRNRSPLHF. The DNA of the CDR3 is TGTGCCACCAGCGGAGACAGGAACCGCTCACCCCTCCACTTT.

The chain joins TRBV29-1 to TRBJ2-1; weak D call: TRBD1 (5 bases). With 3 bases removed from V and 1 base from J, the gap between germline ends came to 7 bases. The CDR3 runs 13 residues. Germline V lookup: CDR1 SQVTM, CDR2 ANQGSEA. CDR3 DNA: TGCAGCGTTGAGACAGTATCCTACAATGAGCAGTTCTTC. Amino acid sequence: CSVETVSYNEQFF.